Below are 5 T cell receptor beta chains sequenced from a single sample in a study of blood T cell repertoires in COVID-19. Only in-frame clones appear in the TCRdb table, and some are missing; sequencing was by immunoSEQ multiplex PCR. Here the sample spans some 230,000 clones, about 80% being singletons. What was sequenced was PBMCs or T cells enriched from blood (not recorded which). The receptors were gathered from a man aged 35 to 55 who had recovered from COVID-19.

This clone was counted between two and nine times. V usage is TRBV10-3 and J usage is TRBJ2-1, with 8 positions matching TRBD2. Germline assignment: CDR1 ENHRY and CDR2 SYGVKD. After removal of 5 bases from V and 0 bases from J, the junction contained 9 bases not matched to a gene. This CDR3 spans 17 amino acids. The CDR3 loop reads CAISTVSGASSYNEQFF. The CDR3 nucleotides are TGTGCCATCAGTACCGTTAGCGGGGCGAGCTCCTACAATGAGCAGTTCTTC.

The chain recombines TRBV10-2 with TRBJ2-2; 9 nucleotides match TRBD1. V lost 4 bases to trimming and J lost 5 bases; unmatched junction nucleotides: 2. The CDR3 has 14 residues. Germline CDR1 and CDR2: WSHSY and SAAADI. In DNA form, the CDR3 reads TGCGCCAGCAGTGCAGGACAGGGGACCGGGGAGCTGTTTTTT. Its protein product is CASSAGQGTGELFF.

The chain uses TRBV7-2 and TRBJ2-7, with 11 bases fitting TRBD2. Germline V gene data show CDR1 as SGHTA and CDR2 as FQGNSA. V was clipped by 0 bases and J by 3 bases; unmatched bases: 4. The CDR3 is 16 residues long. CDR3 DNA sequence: TGTGCCAGCAGCTTAGCCGAACTAGCGGGAGTCTACGAGCAGTACTTC. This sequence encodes CASSLAELAGVYEQYF.

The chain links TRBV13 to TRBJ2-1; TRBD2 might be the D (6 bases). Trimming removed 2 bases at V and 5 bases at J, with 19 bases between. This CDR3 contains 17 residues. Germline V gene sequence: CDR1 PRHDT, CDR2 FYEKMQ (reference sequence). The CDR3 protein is CASSLLSEGYSNNEQFF. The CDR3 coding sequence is TGTGCCAGCAGCTTACTTTCGGAGGGTTATAGTAACAATGAGCAGTTCTTC.

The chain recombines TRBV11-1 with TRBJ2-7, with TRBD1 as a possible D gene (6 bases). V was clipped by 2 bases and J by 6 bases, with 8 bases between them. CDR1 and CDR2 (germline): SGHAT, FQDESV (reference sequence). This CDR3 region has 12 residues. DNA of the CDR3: TGTGCCAGCAGCTTATACAGGGCCGAGCAGTACTTC. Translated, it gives CASSLYRAEQYF.